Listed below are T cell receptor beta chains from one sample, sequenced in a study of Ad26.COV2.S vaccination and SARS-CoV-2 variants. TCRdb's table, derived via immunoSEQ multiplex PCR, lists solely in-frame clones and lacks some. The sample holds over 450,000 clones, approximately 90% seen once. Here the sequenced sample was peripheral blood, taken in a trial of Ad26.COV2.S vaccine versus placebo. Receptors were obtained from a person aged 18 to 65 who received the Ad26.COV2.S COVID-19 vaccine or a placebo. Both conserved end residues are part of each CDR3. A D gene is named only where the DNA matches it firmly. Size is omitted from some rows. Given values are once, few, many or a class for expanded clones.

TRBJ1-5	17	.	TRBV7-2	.	TGTGCCAGCAGCCTACACCCTATCGGGCAGGGAAGTCAGCCCCAGCATTTT	CASSLHPIGQGSQPQHF
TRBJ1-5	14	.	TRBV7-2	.	TGTGCCAGCAGCTCCGGCAGGAGCAATCAGCCCCAGCATTTT	CASSSGRSNQPQHF
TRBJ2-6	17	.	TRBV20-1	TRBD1	TGCAGTGCTAGTTTTCAGGGGGCTGTCGCTGGGGCCAACGTCCTGACTTTC	CSASFQGAVAGANVLTF
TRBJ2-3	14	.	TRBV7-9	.	TGTGCCAGCAGCTTACTCCAGGGAATGGGTACGCAGTATTTT	CASSLLQGMGTQYF
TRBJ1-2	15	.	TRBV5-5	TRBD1	TGTGCCAGCAGCTTGACCGGGACAGGCAACTATGGCTACACCTTC	CASSLTGTGNYGYTF
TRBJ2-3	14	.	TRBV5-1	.	TGCGCCAGCAGCTCCGCAGGGGGCACAGATACGCAGTATTTT	CASSSAGGTDTQYF
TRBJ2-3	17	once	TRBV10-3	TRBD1	TGTGCCATCAGTGAGTCAGGGACAGTTACTTTCACAGATACGCAGTATTTT	CAISESGTVTFTDTQYF
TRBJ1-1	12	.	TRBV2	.	TGTGCCAGAAATGATCTTGGATGGGGAGCTTTCTTT	CARNDLGWGAFF
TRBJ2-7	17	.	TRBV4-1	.	TGCGCCAGCAGCCAAACCGGGACACGAACTTCAGCCTACGAGCAGTACTTC	CASSQTGTRTSAYEQYF
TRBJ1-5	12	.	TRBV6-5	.	TGTGCCAGTTCGGGCCAAATCAGCCCCCAGCATTTT	CASSGQISPQHF
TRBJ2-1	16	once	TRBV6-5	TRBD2	TGTGCCAGCAGTTACTCAGCGGGGTCAGGGTTCGATGAGCAGTTCTTC	CASSYSAGSGFDEQFF
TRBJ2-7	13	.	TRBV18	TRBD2	TGTGCCAGCTCACCCAGCGGGGGTTACGAGCAGTACTTC	CASSPSGGYEQYF
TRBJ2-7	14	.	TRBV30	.	TGTGCCTGGAGCCCCACAGGTCCCTTATACGAGCAGTACTTC	CAWSPTGPLYEQYF
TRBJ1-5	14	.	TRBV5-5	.	TGTGCCAGCAGCCTAAGACAGGACAATCAGCCCCAGCATTTT	CASSLRQDNQPQHF
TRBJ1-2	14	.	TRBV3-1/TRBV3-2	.	TGTGCCAGCAGCCAGGTAGACCGGAACTATGGCTACACCTTC	CASSQVDRNYGYTF
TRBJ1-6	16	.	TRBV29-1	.	TGCAGCGTTGAAAATTCGGTAGGGGATGAGGATTCACCCCTCCACTTT	CSVENSVGDEDSPLHF
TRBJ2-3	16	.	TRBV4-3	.	TGCGCCAGCAGCCAAGATGCCGGGCCAGACCGGATGGGGCAGTATTTT	CASSQDAGPDRMGQYF
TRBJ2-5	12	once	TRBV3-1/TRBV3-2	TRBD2	TGTGCCAGCAGCCCTCGGGGGGGGACCCAGTACTTC	CASSPRGGTQYF
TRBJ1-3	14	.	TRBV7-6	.	TGTGCCAGCAGCTTAGGCAACTCTGGAAACACCATATATTTT	CASSLGNSGNTIYF
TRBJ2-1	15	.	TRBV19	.	TGTGCCAGTAGTATGGGGCACGGGGGCTGGGGTGAGCAGTTCTTC	CASSMGHGGWGEQFF
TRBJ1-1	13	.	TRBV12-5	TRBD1	TGTGCTAGTGGGACAGGGGGTAACACTGAAGCTTTCTTT	CASGTGGNTEAFF
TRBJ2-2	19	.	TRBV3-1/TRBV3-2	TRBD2	TGTGCCAGCAGCCAAGTCGGCCTAGCGGGGGGCCCGAACACCGGGGAGCTGTTTTTT	CASSQVGLAGGPNTGELFF
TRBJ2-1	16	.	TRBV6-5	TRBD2	TGTGCCAGCAGTTACGGGGCGGGAGTACGGTACAATGAGCAGTTCTTC	CASSYGAGVRYNEQFF
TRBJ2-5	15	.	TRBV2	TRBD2	TGTGCCAGCAGTAGCCTAGCGGGAGGGCCGAAGACCCAGTACTTC	CASSSLAGGPKTQYF
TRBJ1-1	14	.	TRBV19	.	TGTGCCAGTAAAACGGGACACTTGAACACTGAAGCTTTCTTT	CASKTGHLNTEAFF
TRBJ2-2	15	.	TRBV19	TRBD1	TGTGCCAGTAGTATCGTTCTAGGGGGCTCCGGGGAGCTGTTTTTT	CASSIVLGGSGELFF
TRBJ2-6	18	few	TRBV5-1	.	TGCGCCAGCAGCGGATACAGCGGTTCCCCCTCTGGGGCCAACGTCCTGACTTTC	CASSGYSGSPSGANVLTF
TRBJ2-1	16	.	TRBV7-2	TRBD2	TGTGCCAGCAGCCCGATGGGAGGGACCTACTACAATGAGCAGTTCTTC	CASSPMGGTYYNEQFF
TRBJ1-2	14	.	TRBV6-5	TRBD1	TGTGCCAGCAGCAAGTCCACAGGGGGAGGAGGCTACACCTTC	CASSKSTGGGGYTF
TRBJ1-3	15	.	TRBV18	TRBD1	TGTGCCAGCTCACCCGGGACAGCCTCTGGAAACACCATATATTTT	CASSPGTASGNTIYF
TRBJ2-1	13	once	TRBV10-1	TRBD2	TGCGCCAGCAGTGCGCGGGGGTCGGGTGAGCAGTTCTTC	CASSARGSGEQFF
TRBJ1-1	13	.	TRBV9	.	TGTGCCAGCAGCGTAGAGCGTCCAGCCTCACTTTTCTTT	CASSVERPASLFF
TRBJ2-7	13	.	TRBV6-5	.	TGTGCCAGCACCGGGACTTACGAGGGCGAGCAGTACTTC	CASTGTYEGEQYF
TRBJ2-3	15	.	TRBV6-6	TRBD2	TGTGCCAGCAGTTATGCTAGCGGGACAAACGATACGCAGTATTTT	CASSYASGTNDTQYF
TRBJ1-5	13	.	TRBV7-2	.	TGTGCCAGCAGCCCGAGGTCCGCTCAGCCCCAGCATTTT	CASSPRSAQPQHF
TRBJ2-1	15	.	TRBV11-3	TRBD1	TGTGCCAGCAGCTTGGGACAGGGGAGAATCAATGAGCAGTTCTTC	CASSLGQGRINEQFF
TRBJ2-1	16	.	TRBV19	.	TGTGCCACGAAGGGACCCCTTTTCCCTATTAATGGTGAGCAGTTCTTC	CATKGPLFPINGEQFF
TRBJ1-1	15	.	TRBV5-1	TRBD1	TGCGCCAGCAGCGAGGGGACAGATATTAACACTGAAGCTTTCTTT	CASSEGTDINTEAFF
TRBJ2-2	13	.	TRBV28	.	TGTGCCAGCATTCAGGGGAACACCGGGGAGCTGTTTTTT	CASIQGNTGELFF
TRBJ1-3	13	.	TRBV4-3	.	TGCGCCAGCAGCCAAAGTCCTGGAAACACCATATATTTT	CASSQSPGNTIYF
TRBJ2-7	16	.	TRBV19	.	TGTGCCAGTAGTATAAGGACTTTACAGGGTAATTACGAGCAGTACTTC	CASSIRTLQGNYEQYF
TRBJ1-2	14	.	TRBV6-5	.	TGTGCCAGCAGTTCCGACCTCTCTAACTATGGCTACACCTTC	CASSSDLSNYGYTF
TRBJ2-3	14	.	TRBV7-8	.	TGTGCCAGCGGACCCATGCCCGTGGCAGATACGCAGTATTTT	CASGPMPVADTQYF
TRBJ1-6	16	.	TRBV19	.	TGTGCCAGTAGTATAGTTCCGTACTCCTATAATTCACCCCTCCACTTT	CASSIVPYSYNSPLHF
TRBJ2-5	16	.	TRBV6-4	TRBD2	TGTGCCACCAGCTGGGGAGGTAGCGGGACGGAAGAGACCCAGTACTTC	CATSWGGSGTEETQYF
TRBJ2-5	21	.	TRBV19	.	TGTGCCAGTAGTAGAAGGGGGTTTAGTCCAGGTGGACAGTCAGGCCAAGAGACCCAGTACTTC	CASSRRGFSPGGQSGQETQYF
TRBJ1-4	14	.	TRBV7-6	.	TGTGCCAGCAGCTACCTTGCAACTAATGAAAAACTGTTTTTT	CASSYLATNEKLFF
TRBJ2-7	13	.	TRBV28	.	TGTGCCAGCGCAGGCCCAAGCTCCTACGAGCAGTACTTC	CASAGPSSYEQYF
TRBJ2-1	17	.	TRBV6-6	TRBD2	TGTGCCAGCAGTCCGGGGCCGGGACTAGCGGGAAAAACGGAGCTGTTCTTC	CASSPGPGLAGKTELFF
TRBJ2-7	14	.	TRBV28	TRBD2	TGTGCCAGCAGGGCTAGCGGGAGCGTATACGAGCAGTACTTC	CASRASGSVYEQYF
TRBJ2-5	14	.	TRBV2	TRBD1	TGTGCCAGCGAGGGACAGGGGTTGGGGGAGACCCAGTACTTC	CASEGQGLGETQYF
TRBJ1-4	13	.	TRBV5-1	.	TGCGCCACCCGAGGAGGGGACAATGAAAAACTGTTTTTT	CATRGGDNEKLFF
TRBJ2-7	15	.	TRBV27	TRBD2	TGTGCCAGCAGTTTATTGAGTGGGAGGGTCGGCGAGCAGTACTTC	CASSLLSGRVGEQYF